This T cell receptor (beta chain) was sequenced for a study of shared clonotypes between healthy human individuals. In germline, CDR1 is SGHRS, CDR2 YFSETQ. This CDR3 has 16 amino acids. V was pared by 0 bases and J by 2 bases, with 7 bases of the junction left unmatched. Per the original data handling: ImmunoSEQ output lacked quality scores and full-length reads, limiting matched filtering. The assay was immunoSEQ multiplex PCR, and TCRdb's table has in-frame clones only and misses some. The V and J calls and clone size were taken over from that table, and D and trimming were inferred from the DNA. The data contain more than 400,000 clones, 81% of them singletons.

The gene calls are TRBV5-1 and TRBJ1-2; 7 bases are a match to TRBD1. Specimen: PBMCs. The source of this sequence is a woman in her forties in good health. Some clones in this sample may be carry-over from other donors' samples. CDR3 residues: CASSLEVVQGNYGYTF. The CDR3 coding sequence is TGCGCCAGCAGCTTGGAGGTTGTACAGGGGAACTATGGCTACACCTTC.